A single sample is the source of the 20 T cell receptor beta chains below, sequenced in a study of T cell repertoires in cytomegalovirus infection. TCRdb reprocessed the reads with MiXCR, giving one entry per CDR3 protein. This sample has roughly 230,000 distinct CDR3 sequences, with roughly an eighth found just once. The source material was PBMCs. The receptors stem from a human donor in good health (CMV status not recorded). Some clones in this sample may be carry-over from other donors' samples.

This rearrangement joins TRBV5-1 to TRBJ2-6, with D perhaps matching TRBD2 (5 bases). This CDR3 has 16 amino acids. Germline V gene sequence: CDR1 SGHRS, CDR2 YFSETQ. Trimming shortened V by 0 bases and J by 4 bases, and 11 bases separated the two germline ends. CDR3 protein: CASSLDGPGGANVLTF. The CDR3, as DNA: TGCGCCAGCAGCTTGGACGGTCCGGGAGGGGCCAACGTCCTGACTTTC.

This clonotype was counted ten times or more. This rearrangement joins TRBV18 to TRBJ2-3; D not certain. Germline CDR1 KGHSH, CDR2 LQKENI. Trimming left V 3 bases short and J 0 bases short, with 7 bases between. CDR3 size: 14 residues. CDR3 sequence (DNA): TGTGCCAGCTCACCGGCCTCAAGCACAGATACGCAGTATTTT. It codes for CASSPASSTDTQYF. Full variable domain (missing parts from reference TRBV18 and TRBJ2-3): NAGVMQNPRHLVRRRGQEARLRCSPMKGHSHVYWYRQLPEEGLKFMVYLQKENIIDESGMPKERFSAEFPKEGPSILRIQQVVRGDSAAYFCASSPASSTDTQYFGPGTRLTVL.

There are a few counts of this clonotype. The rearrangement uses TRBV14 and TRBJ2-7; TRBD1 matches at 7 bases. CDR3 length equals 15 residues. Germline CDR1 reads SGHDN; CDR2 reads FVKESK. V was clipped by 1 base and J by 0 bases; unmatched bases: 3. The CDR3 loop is CASSQVGTASYEQYF. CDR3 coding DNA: TGTGCCAGCAGCCAAGTTGGGACAGCCTCCTACGAGCAGTACTTC.

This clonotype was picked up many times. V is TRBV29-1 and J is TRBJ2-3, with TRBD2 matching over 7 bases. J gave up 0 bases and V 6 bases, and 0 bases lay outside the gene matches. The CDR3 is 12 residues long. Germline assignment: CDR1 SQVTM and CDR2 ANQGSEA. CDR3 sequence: CSVGGSTDTQYF. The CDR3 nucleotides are TGCAGCGTCGGGGGGAGCACAGATACGCAGTATTTT.

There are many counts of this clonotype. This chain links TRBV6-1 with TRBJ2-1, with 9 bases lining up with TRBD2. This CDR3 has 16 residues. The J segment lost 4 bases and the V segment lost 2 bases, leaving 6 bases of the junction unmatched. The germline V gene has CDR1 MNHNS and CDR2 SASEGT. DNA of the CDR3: TGTGCCAGCAGTGAACCGAGCGGGAGGCCTTACAATGAGCAGTTCTTC. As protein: CASSEPSGRPYNEQFF.

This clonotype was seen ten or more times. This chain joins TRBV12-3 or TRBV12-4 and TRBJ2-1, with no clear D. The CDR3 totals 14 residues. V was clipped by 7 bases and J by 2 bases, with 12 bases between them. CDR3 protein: CASTLQGTYNEQFF. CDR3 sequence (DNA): TGTGCCAGCACCCTACAAGGTACCTACAATGAGCAGTTCTTC.

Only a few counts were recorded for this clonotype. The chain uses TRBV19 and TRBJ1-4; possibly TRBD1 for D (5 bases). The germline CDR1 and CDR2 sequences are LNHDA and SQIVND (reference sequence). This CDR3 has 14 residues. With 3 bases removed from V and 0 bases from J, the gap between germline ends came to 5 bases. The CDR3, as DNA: TGTGCCAGTAGTATGGGGGCAACTAATGAAAAACTGTTTTTT. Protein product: CASSMGATNEKLFF.

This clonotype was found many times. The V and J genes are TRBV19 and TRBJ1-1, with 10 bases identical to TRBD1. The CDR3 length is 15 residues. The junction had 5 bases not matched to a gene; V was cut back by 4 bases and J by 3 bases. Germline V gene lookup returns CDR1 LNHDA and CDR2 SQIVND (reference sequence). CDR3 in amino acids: CASSTGTGVDTEAFF. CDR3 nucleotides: TGTGCCAGTAGTACGGGGACAGGGGTCGACACTGAAGCTTTCTTT.

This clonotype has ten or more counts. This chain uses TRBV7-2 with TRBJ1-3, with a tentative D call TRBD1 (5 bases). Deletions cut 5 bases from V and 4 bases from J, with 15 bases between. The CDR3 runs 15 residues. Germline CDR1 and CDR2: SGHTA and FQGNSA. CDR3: CASSVQSGSGNTIYF. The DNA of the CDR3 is TGTGCCAGCAGCGTACAGTCAGGGTCCGGAAACACCATATATTTT. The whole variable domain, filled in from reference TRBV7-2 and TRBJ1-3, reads GAGVSQSPSNKVTEKGKDVELRCDPISGHTALYWYRQSLGQGLEFLIYFQGNSAPDKSGLPSDRFSAERTGGSVSTLTIQRTQQEDSAVYLCASSVQSGSGNTIYFGEGSWLTVV.

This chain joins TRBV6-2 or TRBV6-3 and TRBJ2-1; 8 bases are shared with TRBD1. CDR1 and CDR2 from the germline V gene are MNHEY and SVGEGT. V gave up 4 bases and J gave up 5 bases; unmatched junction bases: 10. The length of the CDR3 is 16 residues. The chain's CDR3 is CASSWAGTGPHNEQFF. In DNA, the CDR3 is TGTGCCAGCAGTTGGGCCGGGACAGGCCCTCACAATGAGCAGTTCTTC.

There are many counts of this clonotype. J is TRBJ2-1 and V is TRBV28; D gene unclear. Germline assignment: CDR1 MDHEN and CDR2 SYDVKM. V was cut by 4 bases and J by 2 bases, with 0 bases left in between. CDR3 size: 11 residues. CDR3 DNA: TGTGCCAGCAGTTCCTACAATGAGCAGTTCTTC. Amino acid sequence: CASSSYNEQFF.

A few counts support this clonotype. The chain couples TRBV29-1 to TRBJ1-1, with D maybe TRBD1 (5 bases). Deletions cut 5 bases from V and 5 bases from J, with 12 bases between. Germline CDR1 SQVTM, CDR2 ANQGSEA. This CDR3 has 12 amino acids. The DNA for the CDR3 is TGCAGCGTTTTCACAGGCCGGACTGAAGCTTTCTTT. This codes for CSVFTGRTEAFF.

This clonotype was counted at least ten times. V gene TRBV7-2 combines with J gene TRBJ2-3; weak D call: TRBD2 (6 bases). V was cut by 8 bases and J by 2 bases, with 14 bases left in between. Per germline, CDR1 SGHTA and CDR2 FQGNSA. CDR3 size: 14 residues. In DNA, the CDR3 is TGTGCCAGCCGCTCCCGGGACTTCACAGATACGCAGTATTTT. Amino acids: CASRSRDFTDTQYF.

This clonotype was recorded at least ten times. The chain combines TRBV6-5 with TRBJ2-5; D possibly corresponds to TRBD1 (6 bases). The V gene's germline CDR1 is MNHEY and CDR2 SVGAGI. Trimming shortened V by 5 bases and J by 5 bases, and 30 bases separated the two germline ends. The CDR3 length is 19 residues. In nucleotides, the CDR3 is TGTGCCAGCAGTCCACAGGGCTCCCTCCTTACCGACCCCCGGGAGACCCAGTACTTC. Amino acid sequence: CASSPQGSLLTDPRETQYF.

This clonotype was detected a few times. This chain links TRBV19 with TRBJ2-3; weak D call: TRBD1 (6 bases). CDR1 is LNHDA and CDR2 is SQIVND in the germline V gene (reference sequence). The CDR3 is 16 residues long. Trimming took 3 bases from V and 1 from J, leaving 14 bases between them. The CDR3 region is CASSILAGARTDTQYF. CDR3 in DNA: TGTGCCAGTAGTATCTTGGCAGGGGCCCGCACAGATACGCAGTATTTT.

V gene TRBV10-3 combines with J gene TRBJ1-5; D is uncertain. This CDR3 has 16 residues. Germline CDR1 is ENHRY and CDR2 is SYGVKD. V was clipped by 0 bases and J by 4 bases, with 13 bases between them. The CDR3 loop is CAISESGRSSNQPQHF. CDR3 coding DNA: TGTGCCATCAGTGAGTCAGGCCGGTCTTCTAATCAGCCCCAGCATTTT.

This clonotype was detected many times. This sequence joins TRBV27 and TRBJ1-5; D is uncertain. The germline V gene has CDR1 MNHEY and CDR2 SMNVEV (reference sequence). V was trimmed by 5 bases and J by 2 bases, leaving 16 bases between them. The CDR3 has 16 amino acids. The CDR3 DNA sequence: TGTGCCAGCAGTAAGTTTCAGGCAGGCGGCAATCAGCCCCAGCATTTT. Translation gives CASSKFQAGGNQPQHF.

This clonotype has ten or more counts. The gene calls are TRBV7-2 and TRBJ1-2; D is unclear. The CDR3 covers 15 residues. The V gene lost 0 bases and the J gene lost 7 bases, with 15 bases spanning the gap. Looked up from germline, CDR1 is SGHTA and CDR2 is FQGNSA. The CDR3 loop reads CASSLARDALFGYTF. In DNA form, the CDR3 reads TGTGCCAGCAGCTTAGCCAGAGACGCACTGTTTGGCTACACCTTC.

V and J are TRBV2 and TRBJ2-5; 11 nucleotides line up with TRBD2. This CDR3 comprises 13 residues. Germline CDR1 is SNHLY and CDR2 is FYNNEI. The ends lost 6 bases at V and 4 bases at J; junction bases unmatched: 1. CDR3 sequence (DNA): TGTGCCAGCAGAACTAGCGGGGGAGAGACCCAGTACTTC. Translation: CASRTSGGETQYF.

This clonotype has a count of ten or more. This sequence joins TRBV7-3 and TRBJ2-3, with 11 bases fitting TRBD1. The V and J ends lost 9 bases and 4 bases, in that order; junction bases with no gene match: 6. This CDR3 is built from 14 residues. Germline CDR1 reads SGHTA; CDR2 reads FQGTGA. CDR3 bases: TGTGCCAGTTCCGGACAGGGGGCATCAGATACGCAGTATTTT. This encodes CASSGQGASDTQYF.